This T cell receptor beta chain was sequenced for a study of T cells expressing NK-cell markers. The CDR3 totals 14 residues. Germline CDR1 is LNHNV and CDR2 is YYDKDF (reference sequence). TCRdb reanalyzed the 5' RACE reads, giving one entry per CDR3 protein sequence and no DNA. This listing includes a few hundred thousand distinct CDR3 sequences. This chain links TRBV15 with TRBJ1-1. This sequence was found in a man aged 18 to 69 in good health. The sample comprised blood T cells: a sorted CD56 or NKG2C T cell subset, CD4+ or CD8+ T cells, or bulk PBMC T cells (not recorded which). CDR3 loop: CATSIYLPNTEAFF.